These 30 T cell receptor beta chains came from one sample sequenced in a study of cytomegalovirus exposure and HLA in healthy donors (dated by TCRdb to the late 2010s). Libraries were made using the immunoSEQ multiplex PCR assay. For the multiplex PCR, a mixture combining 60 forward primers for TCR Vbeta segments and 13 reverse primers for TCR Jbeta segments was used. Entries here come from immuneACCESS through TCRdb and include only in-frame sequences with V and J called. Some clones fail to appear in such tables; in the studies checked, an unresolved V gene covers under half of the shortfall, and the cause of the remainder is unknown. Across this sample there are tens of thousands of clones, with about 75% seen only once. The ten largest make up under 3.5% of the sample. Sequenced sample: PBMCs. These receptors originate from a man aged 18 to 30 in good health and CMV-seronegative.

This clone was counted a few times. The chain combines TRBV14 with TRBJ1-1; D possibly corresponds to TRBD1 (5 bases). Trimming took 0 bases from V and 1 from J, leaving 9 bases between them. CDR1 is SGHDN and CDR2 is FVKESK in the germline V gene. The CDR3 has 15 residues. This chain's CDR3 is CASSQDRGSNTEAFF. Here the CDR3 DNA reads TGTGCCAGCAGCCAAGACCGGGGGTCGAACACTGAAGCTTTCTTT.

The rearrangement links TRBV7-9 to TRBJ2-7; D is perhaps TRBD2 (5 bases). This CDR3 is built from 13 residues. Trimming stripped 5 bases from V and 4 bases from J, with 12 bases between. Per the germline V gene, CDR1 is SEHNR and CDR2 is FQNEAQ (reference sequence). This CDR3 reads CASSLTEVYEQYF. DNA for the CDR3: TGTGCCAGCAGCCTGACGGAGGTATACGAGCAGTACTTC.

V gene TRBV7-9 combines with J gene TRBJ2-7; D possibly corresponds to TRBD2 (5 bases). The CDR3 length is 15 residues. Germline V gene lookup returns CDR1 SEHNR and CDR2 FQNEAQ (reference sequence). Between the trimmed V and J ends, which lost 7 bases and 2 bases, there was a span of 18 bases. CDR3 sequence reads: CASTFLAGSTYEQYF. The CDR3, as DNA: TGTGCCAGCACCTTTCTAGCCGGTTCTACCTACGAGCAGTACTTC.

The rearrangement joins TRBV5-4 to TRBJ2-3; 9 positions agree with TRBD2. The trim removed 3 bases at V and 6 bases at J, leaving 5 bases unmatched. CDR1 is SGHNT, CDR2 YYREEE, per germline (reference sequence). There are 14 residues in the CDR3. Here the CDR3 DNA reads TGTGCCAGCAGCTGGGGACTAGCCATCGATACGCAGTATTTT. As protein: CASSWGLAIDTQYF.

The chain is built from TRBV11-3 and TRBJ2-1; 14 bases match TRBD2. The CDR3 contains 18 residues. The germline gives CDR1 SGHNT, CDR2 YENEEA. The trim removed 5 bases at V and 2 bases at J, leaving 8 bases unmatched. The CDR3 coding sequence is TGTGCCAGCAGCGCCTGTCAGGGACTAGCGGGGGCCTACAATGAGCAGTTCTTC. Translating gives CASSACQGLAGAYNEQFF.

This clone occurred a few times. V is TRBV19 and J is TRBJ2-7; 7 bases match TRBD1. Trimming cost V 5 bases and J 2 bases; bases outside gene matches: 6. Germline V gene lookup returns CDR1 LNHDA and CDR2 SQIVND (reference sequence). The CDR3 has 14 residues. CDR3 nucleotide sequence: TGTGCCAGTAGTCTCCAGGGGGACCCCTACGAGCAGTACTTC. This gives the protein CASSLQGDPYEQYF.

This clone has only a few counts. V and J are TRBV2 and TRBJ1-5; D call uncertain. V lost 3 bases, J lost 6 bases, and 3 bases lay in between. Germline loops: CDR1 SNHLY, CDR2 FYNNEI. The CDR3 totals 11 residues. CDR3 in amino acids: CASSDGQPQHF. The CDR3 bases are TGTGCCAGCAGTGACGGTCAGCCCCAGCATTTT. Filled out from reference TRBV2 and TRBJ1-5, the complete variable domain reads EPEVTQTPSHQVTQMGQEVILRCVPISNHLYFYWYRQILGQKVEFLVSFYNNEISEKSEIFDDQFSVERPDGSNFTLKIRSTKLEDSAMYFCASSDGQPQHFGDGTRLSIL.

The rearrangement uses TRBV9 and TRBJ1-2, with 7 nucleotides matching TRBD1. The CDR3 is made up of 14 amino acids. With 0 bases clipped from V and 4 bases from J, the junction kept 3 bases outside the gene matches. Germline lookup yields CDR1 SGDLS and CDR2 YYNGEE. The CDR3 DNA follows: TGTGCCAGCAGCGTAGATCCAGGGGGCTATGGCTACACCTTC. It translates to CASSVDPGGYGYTF.

This chain uses TRBV5-6 with TRBJ2-6; D might be TRBD1 (5 bases). The CDR3 is 16 residues long. Germline CDR1 and CDR2: SGHDT and YYEEEE. Trimming shortened V by 3 bases and J by 1 base, and 11 bases separated the two germline ends. The CDR3 nucleotides read TGTGCCAGCAGCTCCACAGGATGGTCTGGGGCCAACGTCCTGACTTTC. This encodes CASSSTGWSGANVLTF.

This rearrangement joins TRBV6-5 to TRBJ2-7, with 10 bases that match TRBD2. V gave up 7 bases and J gave up 2 bases; unmatched junction bases: 8. From germline, CDR1 is MNHEY and CDR2 SVGAGI. The length of the CDR3 is 15 residues. The CDR3: CASKRGGASPYEQYF. As DNA, the CDR3 is TGTGCCAGCAAGCGGGGGGGGGCGTCTCCCTACGAGCAGTACTTC.

The chain joins TRBV14 to TRBJ1-4; TRBD1 aligns across 7 bases. Germline V gene lookup returns CDR1 SGHDN and CDR2 FVKESK. This CDR3 contains 14 residues. Trimming cost V 4 bases and J 7 bases; bases outside gene matches: 6. For the CDR3, the DNA is TGTGCCAGCAGCCCACAGGGGATGTTTGAAAAACTGTTTTTT. Its protein product is CASSPQGMFEKLFF.

The V gene is TRBV4-1, the J gene TRBJ1-1, with TRBD1 as a possible D gene (5 bases). The V gene's germline CDR1 is MGHRA and CDR2 YSYEKL. V shed 2 bases and J shed 11 bases, with 21 bases lying between them. CDR3 length equals 15 residues. The CDR3 nucleotides are TGCGCCAGCAGCCAACCGGGACGGGGGAATGGGAAGGCTTTCTTT. Its translation is CASSQPGRGNGKAFF.

The gene calls are TRBV11-1 and TRBJ1-2, with 9 bases identical to TRBD1. This CDR3 spans 15 amino acids. V shed 4 bases, J shed 1 base, and the junction held 4 bases outside the gene matches. CDR1 is SGHAT and CDR2 is FQDESV in the germline V gene (reference sequence). Written as DNA, the CDR3 is TGTGCCAGCAGCTCTGGGACAGGGAGTAACTATGGCTACACCTTC. Residues: CASSSGTGSNYGYTF. Full variable domain (outside the CDR3, taken from reference TRBV11-1 and TRBJ1-2): EAEVAQSPRYKITEKSQAVAFWCDPISGHATLYWYRQILGQGPELLVQFQDESVVDDSQLPKDRFSAERLKGVDSTLKIQPAELGDSAMYLCASSSGTGSNYGYTFGSGTRLTVV.

This chain connects TRBV19 to TRBJ2-2; TRBD2 agrees at 7 bases. The length of the CDR3 is 13 residues. V lost 3 bases, J lost 8 bases, and 3 bases stayed unmatched. Germline V lookup: CDR1 LNHDA, CDR2 SQIVND (reference sequence). The CDR3 region is CASSMGGFGELFF. CDR3 sequence (DNA): TGTGCCAGTAGTATGGGGGGGTTTGGGGAGCTGTTTTTT.

The chain employs TRBV5-1 and TRBJ2-1, with 13 bases matching TRBD2. V was clipped by 3 bases and J by 6 bases; unmatched bases: 9. The CDR3 loop spans 17 amino acids. CDR1 SGHRS and CDR2 YFSETQ come from the germline V gene. CDR3 region: CASSSLPTSGGANEQFF. The CDR3 nucleotides read TGCGCCAGCAGCTCACTTCCCACTAGCGGGGGGGCCAATGAGCAGTTCTTC.

V gene TRBV5-1 combines with J gene TRBJ2-5; 14 nucleotides align to TRBD2. The CDR3 totals 17 residues. CDR1 and CDR2 (germline): SGHRS, YFSETQ. The ends lost 4 bases at V and 5 bases at J; junction bases unmatched: 10. CDR3 bases: TGCGCCAGCAGCCCAGGACTAGCGGGGGGCCGTTCGGAGACCCAGTACTTC. It specifies CASSPGLAGGRSETQYF.

The chain links TRBV25-1 to TRBJ2-5; a possible D gene is TRBD2 (6 bases). This CDR3 is 15 amino acids long. V was trimmed by 4 bases and J by 5 bases, leaving 17 bases between them. The germline V gene encodes CDR1 MGHDK and CDR2 SYGVNS. The chain's CDR3 is CASSGFYPSAETQYF. In nucleotides, the CDR3 is TGTGCCAGCAGTGGGTTTTATCCTAGCGCCGAGACCCAGTACTTC.

The genes are TRBV7-6 and TRBJ1-1; 7 bases align to TRBD1. V dropped 1 base and J dropped 1; count of bases not matched to a gene: 9. CDR1 is SGHVS, CDR2 FNYEAQ, per germline. There are 17 residues in the CDR3. CDR3: CASSLVRGAGGNTEAFF. Written as DNA, the CDR3 is TGTGCCAGCAGCTTAGTTCGTGGGGCAGGGGGGAACACTGAAGCTTTCTTT.

The V call is TRBV30, the J call TRBJ1-1; D is uncertain. From germline, CDR1 is GTSNPN and CDR2 SVGIG (reference sequence). The CDR3 is 14 amino acids. Trimming pared 2 bases from V and 1 base from J, leaving 11 bases between. The CDR3 protein is CAWSPATENTEAFF. In DNA form, the CDR3 reads TGTGCCTGGAGTCCCGCCACAGAGAACACTGAAGCTTTCTTT.

The chain recombines TRBV7-9 with TRBJ1-2; TRBD1 is a possible D gene (5 bases). The CDR3 is made up of 13 amino acids. Trimming left V 3 bases short and J 4 bases short, with 9 bases between. Germline-derived CDR1 and CDR2 are SEHNR and FQNEAQ (reference sequence). The chain's CDR3 is CASSLADSYGYTF. DNA of the CDR3: TGTGCCAGCAGCTTGGCAGACAGCTATGGCTACACCTTC. Based on the CDR3 plus reference TRBV7-9 and TRBJ1-2, the full variable domain is DTGVSQNPRHKITKRGQNVTFRCDPISEHNRLYWYRQTLGQGPEFLTYFQNEAQLEKSRLLSDRFSAERPKGSFSTLEIQRTEQGDSAMYLCASSLADSYGYTFGSGTRLTVV.

This clone has only one observation. This chain connects TRBV7-8 to TRBJ2-2, with D unclear. Germline V gene data show CDR1 as SGHVS and CDR2 as FQNEAQ. Trimming took 2 bases from V and 2 from J, leaving 6 bases between them. This CDR3 spans 14 amino acids. CDR3 region: CASSLIENTGELFF. CDR3 bases: TGTGCCAGCAGCTTAATAGAAAACACCGGGGAGCTGTTTTTT.

The rearrangement uses TRBV18 and TRBJ2-3; TRBD2 is a possible D gene (6 bases). CDR1 and CDR2 from the germline V gene are KGHSH and LQKENI. Trimming took 4 bases from V and 0 from J, leaving 11 bases between them. The CDR3 runs to 15 residues. In nucleotides, the CDR3 is TGTGCCAGCTCACGTACCGGGACTAGCACAGATACGCAGTATTTT. Its translation: CASSRTGTSTDTQYF.

This chain uses TRBV4-1 with TRBJ2-7; D is uncertain. Germline loops: CDR1 MGHRA, CDR2 YSYEKL. The length of the CDR3 is 13 residues. The V end lost 0 bases, the J end lost 4 bases, and 7 bases lay between the germline ends. The CDR3 DNA reads TGCGCCAGCAGCCAAGAACCGCTATACGAGCAGTACTTC. Amino acid sequence: CASSQEPLYEQYF.

The chain couples TRBV6-5 to TRBJ2-3; D is ambiguous. The CDR3 length is 14 residues. Trimming cost V 2 bases and J 2 bases, with 8 bases left between them. Germline CDR1 and CDR2: MNHEY and SVGAGI. The CDR3 DNA sequence: TGTGCCAGCAGTTACCGAGCCAACACAGATACGCAGTATTTT. Protein: CASSYRANTDTQYF.

This clone was counted only a few times. The V call is TRBV4-1, the J call TRBJ2-1, with D perhaps TRBD1 (5 bases). The V gene's germline CDR1 is MGHRA and CDR2 YSYEKL. V was shortened by 0 bases and J by 4 bases, with 7 bases between the two germline ends. CDR3 length equals 14 residues. CDR3 amino acids: CASSQDGAYNEQFF. The CDR3 DNA is TGCGCCAGCAGCCAAGATGGGGCTTACAATGAGCAGTTCTTC.

The rearrangement uses TRBV6-1 and TRBJ1-2; D might be TRBD1 (6 bases). With 1 base removed from V and 6 bases from J, the gap between germline ends came to 9 bases. The CDR3 is 13 amino acids. Per the germline V gene, CDR1 is MNHNS and CDR2 is SASEGT. The CDR3 sequence: CASSEGGPDGYTF. The CDR3 coding sequence is TGTGCCAGCAGTGAAGGGGGGCCTGATGGCTACACCTTC.

The chain has TRBV7-8 and TRBJ1-5, with D perhaps TRBD1 (6 bases). This CDR3 is built from 16 residues. The V end was cut by 1 base, the J end by 2 bases, with 12 bases between. Germline loops: CDR1 SGHVS, CDR2 FQNEAQ. In DNA form, the CDR3 reads TGTGCCAGCAGCTTAGGGGGGGGCATCGGCAATCAGCCCCAGCATTTT. Amino acids: CASSLGGGIGNQPQHF. Full variable domain (remainder filled in from reference TRBV7-8 and TRBJ1-5): GAGVSQSPRYKVAKRGQDVALRCDPISGHVSLFWYQQALGQGPEFLTYFQNEAQLDKSGLPSDRFFAERPEGSVSTLKIQRTQQEDSAVYLCASSLGGGIGNQPQHFGDGTRLSIL.

This clone was seen only a few times. The rearrangement links TRBV14 to TRBJ1-2; possible D gene TRBD1, 6 bases. The germline gives CDR1 SGHDN, CDR2 FVKESK. Trimming shortened V by 2 bases and J by 8 bases, and 18 bases separated the two germline ends. This CDR3 has 15 residues. Here the CDR3 DNA reads TGTGCCAGCAGCCAAAGTTCGGGGGGCCCCTGGGGCTACACCTTC. Amino acid sequence: CASSQSSGGPWGYTF. The complete variable domain, with remaining parts taken from reference TRBV14 and TRBJ1-2, reads EAGVTQFPSHSVIEKGQTVTLRCDPISGHDNLYWYRRVMGKEIKFLLHFVKESKQDESGMPNNRFLAERTGGTYSTLKVQPAELEDSGVYFCASSQSSGGPWGYTFGSGTRLTVV.

V gene TRBV28 combines with J gene TRBJ1-5; D not resolved. The CDR3 consists of 16 residues. The V end lost 3 bases, the J end lost 5 bases, and 17 bases lay between the germline ends. Looked up from germline, CDR1 is MDHEN and CDR2 is SYDVKM. The CDR3 DNA reads as TGTGCCAGCAGTTTTTCGGGTTTAAAGGCGTATCAGCCCCAGCATTTT. It yields the protein CASSFSGLKAYQPQHF.

The chain has TRBV9 and TRBJ1-4; 7 bases line up with TRBD1. The germline CDR1 and CDR2 sequences are SGDLS and YYNGEE. This CDR3 is 16 amino acids long. Germline trimming cut 4 bases from V and 3 bases from J; bases unmatched to any gene: 9. The CDR3 loop is CASSKTGQASNEKLFF. CDR3 nucleotides: TGTGCCAGCAGCAAAACCGGACAGGCTTCTAATGAAAAACTGTTTTTT.